This section outlines one T cell receptor (beta chain) sequence together with its context. The sample is drawn from a study of T cell changes during pregnancy in multiple sclerosis. CDR3 length: 16 amino acids. J lost 2 bases, V lost 0 bases, and 7 bases had no gene match. Germline CDR1 is SGDLS and CDR2 is YYNGEE. Only in-frame clones appear in the TCRdb table, and some are missing; sequencing was by immunoSEQ multiplex PCR. The sample includes tens of thousands of clones, approximately 94% of them seen just once. The specimen was CD4+ T cells from peripheral blood mononuclear cells, collected in the second trimester of pregnancy. The V gene is TRBV9, the J gene TRBJ2-7; TRBD1 agrees at 8 bases. The TCR sequence derives from a female donor with multiple sclerosis, enrolled in a pregnancy study. In DNA form, the CDR3 reads TGTGCCAGCAGCGTAGCTATAGGACAGGGAGCCTACGAGCAGTACTTC. Its translation: CASSVAIGQGAYEQYF.